The next 3 T cell receptor beta chains were all read from a single sample in a study of cytomegalovirus exposure and HLA in healthy donors. The PCR contained 60 Vbeta and 13 Jbeta primers. The repertoire was sequenced with immunoSEQ multiplex PCR; TCRdb's copy has only in-frame clones and lacks some. The sample records some 77,000 clones, approximately 80% being singletons. Sequenced: PBMCs. The receptors shown here come from a woman between 50 and 59 years old in good health and CMV-seropositive.

This clone was seen a single time. The gene calls are TRBV11-3 and TRBJ2-3, with D possibly being TRBD2 (7 bases). CDR1 SGHNT and CDR2 YENEEA come from the germline V gene. This CDR3 spans 17 amino acids. Trimming pared 5 bases from V and 0 bases from J, leaving 18 bases between. The CDR3 is CASSPGASGTSTDTQYF. The CDR3, as DNA: TGTGCCAGCAGCCCGGGGGCTAGCGGAACTAGCACAGATACGCAGTATTTT.

J is TRBJ2-2 and V is TRBV7-8; TRBD2 aligns across 8 bases. Germline CDR1 reads SGHVS; CDR2 reads FQNEAQ. The CDR3 runs 17 residues. Trimming cost V 4 bases and J 6 bases; bases outside gene matches: 13. The DNA for the CDR3 is TGTGCCAGCAGCTCCCAACGGACTAGCCTAGAGGCCGGGGAGCTGTTTTTT. Encoded protein: CASSSQRTSLEAGELFF.

The genes are TRBV6-6 and TRBJ1-1; no reliable D call. Germline V gene lookup returns CDR1 MNHNY and CDR2 SVGAGI (reference sequence). This CDR3 is built from 15 residues. V lost 4 bases to trimming and J lost 5 bases, with 17 bases between them. CDR3 coding DNA: TGTGCCAGCAGTTCCGGCTTGGGCGGAGGAACTGAAGCTTTCTTT. Translating gives CASSSGLGGGTEAFF.